A selection of T cell receptor beta chains follows, all from one sample in a study of CD8 T cells in Susac syndrome. TCRdb redid the calling of the immunoSEQ multiplex PCR reads with MiXCR, one entry per CDR3 protein. The data hold 120,000 or so distinct CDR3 sequences, with around 94% observed a single time. Sequenced sample: CD8+ T cells from PBMCs. These receptors originate from a human donor with Susac syndrome. Both conserved end residues are part of each CDR3. A D gene is named only where the DNA matches it firmly. Clone sizes are given selectively: once, few, many, or a class where the clone is expanded.

>-|TRBJ2-2|-|TRBV3-1
CASSQVGGPNTGELFF
TGTGCCAGCAGCCAAGTGGGTGGACCGAACACCGGGGAGCTGTTTTTT
>-|TRBJ1-2|-|TRBV29-1
CSVVVAAKRDYGYTF
TGCAGCGTTGTAGTGGCGGCCAAACGAGACTATGGCTACACCTTC
>once|TRBJ2-1|-|TRBV6-6
CASSYRPGDYNEQFF
TGTGCCAGCAGTTATCGCCCGGGAGATTACAATGAGCAGTTCTTC
>-|TRBJ2-5|TRBD2|TRBV20-1
CSARSGTSGNQETQYF
TGCAGTGCTAGATCCGGGACTAGCGGGAATCAAGAGACCCAGTACTTC
>-|TRBJ2-7|TRBD2|TRBV11-3
CASSLAGGTSYEQYF
TGTGCCAGCAGCTTAGCGGGGGGGACGTCCTACGAGCAGTACTTC
>-|TRBJ2-5|-|TRBV7-9
CASSSTGPGGETQYF
TGTGCCAGCAGCTCAACAGGTCCCGGTGGGGAGACCCAGTACTTC
>-|TRBJ2-2|-|TRBV9
CASSTRGGTGELFF
TGTGCCAGCAGCACCCGTGGGGGCACCGGGGAGCTGTTTTTT
>-|TRBJ1-2|-|TRBV9
CASSVDRTGLGGYTF
TGTGCCAGCAGCGTAGACAGAACGGGCCTGGGTGGCTACACCTTC
>-|TRBJ2-3|TRBD2|TRBV4-3
CASSQEQRGGRVTDTQYF
TGCGCCAGCAGCCAAGAACAGCGGGGGGGCCGAGTCACAGATACGCAGTATTTT
>once|TRBJ1-2|-|TRBV9
CASSASDGFGYTF
TGTGCCAGCAGCGCCTCGGACGGCTTTGGCTACACCTTC
>-|TRBJ2-2|-|TRBV20-1
CSATFVGSNTGELFF
TGCAGTGCGACCTTTGTGGGGTCGAACACCGGGGAGCTGTTTTTT
>-|TRBJ1-1|-|TRBV20-1
CSARGPANTEAFF
TGCAGTGCTAGAGGGCCAGCCAACACTGAAGCTTTCTTT
>-|TRBJ2-5|-|TRBV15
CATSRGVGETQYF
TGTGCCACCAGCAGAGGGGTGGGGGAGACCCAGTACTTC
>-|TRBJ2-1|-|TRBV4-1
CASSQEGGLYHEQFF
TGCGCCAGCAGCCAAGAGGGGGGTCTGTACCATGAGCAGTTCTTC
>-|TRBJ1-1|-|TRBV14
CASSQGLGEAFF
TGTGCCAGCAGCCAAGGCCTTGGTGAAGCTTTCTTT
>-|TRBJ2-5|-|TRBV27
CASSIRGMEETQYF
TGTGCCAGCAGTATCAGGGGTATGGAGGAGACCCAGTACTTC
>-|TRBJ2-2|-|TRBV20-1
CSALGPNTGELFF
TGCAGTGCCCTTGGACCTAACACCGGGGAGCTGTTTTTT
>-|TRBJ1-5|TRBD1|TRBV10-1
CAKHRGRGNQPQHF
TGCGCCAAGCACAGGGGGCGAGGCAATCAGCCCCAGCATTTT
>-|TRBJ2-3|-|TRBV5-1
CASRDYPEYTQYF
TGCGCCAGCAGAGATTACCCAGAATACACGCAGTATTTT
>-|TRBJ1-2|-|TRBV20-1
CSARDLPRGYTF
TGCAGTGCTAGAGATCTCCCCCGCGGCTACACCTTC
>-|TRBJ1-1|-|TRBV19
CATSWGGGDTEAFF
TGTGCCACCTCGTGGGGGGGCGGTGACACTGAAGCTTTCTTT
>-|TRBJ2-7|-|TRBV3-1
CASSQGVGSYEQYF
TGTGCCAGCAGCCAAGGAGTAGGGTCCTACGAGCAGTACTTC
>-|TRBJ1-2|TRBD1|TRBV7-9
CASSPTGKGYTF
TGTGCCAGCAGCCCGACAGGGAAAGGCTACACCTTC
>once|TRBJ2-7|-|TRBV9
CASSVSGLSSYEQYF
TGTGCCAGCAGCGTCTCCGGGCTTAGCTCCTACGAGCAGTACTTC
>-|TRBJ2-2|TRBD2|TRBV29-1
CSVEGGVTGELFF
TGCAGCGTTGAGGGGGGGGTCACCGGGGAGCTGTTTTTT
>-|TRBJ1-5|-|TRBV12-3/TRBV12-4
CASSFSDHAQPQHF
TGTGCCAGCAGTTTTTCGGACCACGCACAGCCCCAGCATTTT
>-|TRBJ2-3|-|TRBV5-4
CASSLGGASTDTQYF
TGTGCCAGCAGCTTGGGGGGGGCGAGCACAGATACGCAGTATTTT
>-|TRBJ2-7|-|TRBV27
CASSPTRSSYEQYF
TGTGCCAGCAGTCCGACCCGCAGCTCCTACGAGCAGTACTTC
>-|TRBJ2-5|TRBD1|TRBV7-9
CASSLAGTGTGETQYF
TGTGCCAGCAGCCTGGCCGGGACAGGCACCGGGGAGACCCAGTACTTC
>few|TRBJ2-7|-|TRBV25-1
CASSLGPQQYF
TGTGCCAGCAGTCTCGGACCTCAGCAGTACTTC
>-|TRBJ1-6|-|TRBV2
CASSVGRISSYNSPLHF
TGTGCCAGCAGTGTGGGCAGGATAAGCTCCTATAATTCACCCCTCCACTTT
>-|TRBJ2-1|-|TRBV14
CASSSNIANNEQFF
TGTGCCAGCAGCTCAAATATAGCCAACAATGAGCAGTTCTTC
>-|TRBJ1-5|TRBD1|TRBV6-5
CASSSGTGFYSNQPQHF
TGTGCCAGCAGTTCTGGGACAGGGTTTTATAGCAATCAGCCCCAGCATTTT
>-|TRBJ1-1|-|TRBV4-2
CASSQVNTEAFF
TGTGCCAGCAGCCAAGTGAACACTGAAGCTTTCTTT
>-|TRBJ1-2|-|TRBV5-4
CASTTTGHYGYTF
TGTGCCAGCACAACGACGGGCCACTATGGCTACACCTTC
>once|TRBJ2-3|-|TRBV12-5
CASSNADTQYF
TGTGCTAGTAGTAATGCCGATACGCAGTATTTT
>-|TRBJ2-1|-|TRBV9
CASSVDRPGNEQFF
TGTGCCAGCAGCGTAGATCGACCGGGGAATGAGCAGTTCTTC
>once|TRBJ2-3|-|TRBV10-2
CASSGLISVDTQYF
TGCGCCAGCAGTGGACTTATATCGGTAGATACGCAGTATTTT
>once|TRBJ1-2|-|TRBV5-4
CASSSNSALLDYGYTF
TGTGCCAGCAGCTCAAACAGCGCACTCCTAGACTATGGCTACACCTTC
>-|TRBJ2-7|TRBD2|TRBV2
CASSERLAGPHEQYF
TGTGCCAGCAGTGAAAGACTAGCGGGGCCCCACGAGCAGTACTTC
>few|TRBJ1-5|TRBD1|TRBV11-2
CASSLGTGGNQPQHF
TGTGCCAGCAGCTTAGGCACAGGGGGTAATCAGCCCCAGCATTTT
>-|TRBJ1-4|TRBD1|TRBV4-1
CASSTRQGATNEKLFF
TGCGCCAGCAGCACTAGACAGGGGGCGACTAATGAAAAACTGTTTTTT